A selection of T cell receptor beta chains follows, all from one sample in a study of Graves' ophthalmopathy and Graves' hyperthyroidism. TCRdb called the multiplex PCR reads again in MiXCR, with one record for every CDR3 protein. The sample lists hundreds of thousands of distinct CDR3 sequences; around 42% were seen once. Sequenced: peripheral blood. These receptors all stem from an adult man with Graves' ophthalmopathy. The CDR3 runs from the conserved cysteine through the conserved F or W. D genes are given only for firm matches. Expanded clones are given a class, and other clones once, few, many or no size at all.

V gene	D gene	clone size	J gene	CDR3 protein	CDR3 DNA
TRBV20-1	NA	NA	TRBJ2-7	CSGGQFSYEQYF	TGCAGTGGTGGACAGTTCTCCTACGAGCAGTACTTC
TRBV19	NA	NA	TRBJ1-5	CASSISMRDSNQPQHF	TGTGCCAGTAGTATATCGATGAGGGATAGCAATCAGCCCCAGCATTTT
TRBV20-1	TRBD1	few	TRBJ1-1	CSARWTGNTEAFF	TGCAGTGCTAGGTGGACAGGAAACACTGAAGCTTTCTTT
TRBV20-1	NA	many	TRBJ1-2	CSARLATIEGYTF	TGCAGTGCTAGATTGGCCACGATTGAGGGCTACACCTTC
TRBV27	TRBD1	few	TRBJ2-5	CASSLTGTGGLQETQYF	TGTGCCAGCAGTTTAACGGGTACAGGGGGCCTTCAAGAGACCCAGTACTTC
TRBV7-9	NA	NA	TRBJ2-6	CASSPPTAGANVLTF	TGTGCCAGCTCACCACCGACAGCTGGGGCCAACGTCCTGACTTTC
TRBV20-1	NA	few	TRBJ1-1	CSARDRRGSDTEAFF	TGCAGTGCTAGAGATCGAAGGGGGAGCGACACTGAAGCTTTCTTT
TRBV20-1	NA	NA	TRBJ2-7	CSASEGGDYEQYF	TGCAGTGCTAGTGAGGGCGGGGACTACGAGCAGTACTTC
TRBV7-2	NA	many	TRBJ1-2	CASSLVGDGYTF	TGTGCCAGCAGCTTGGTAGGGGATGGCTACACCTTC
TRBV7-9	NA	few	TRBJ1-4	CASRLGAGATNEKLFF	TGTGCCAGCAGGCTTGGTGCAGGCGCAACTAATGAAAAACTGTTTTTT
TRBV2	NA	NA	TRBJ1-4	CASMRSEATNEKLFF	TGTGCCAGCATGCGCTCGGAAGCGACTAATGAAAAACTGTTTTTT
TRBV5-1	TRBD1	NA	TRBJ1-1	CASSFAQGRTEAFF	TGCGCCAGCAGCTTTGCACAGGGGCGGACTGAAGCTTTCTTT
TRBV10-3	TRBD2	NA	TRBJ2-5	CAISDPMTSGAQYF	TGTGCCATCAGTGACCCAATGACTAGCGGGGCCCAGTACTTC
TRBV4-1	NA	NA	TRBJ1-1	CASSQEKYTEAFF	TGCGCCAGCAGCCAAGAAAAGTACACTGAAGCTTTCTTT
TRBV20-1	NA	few	TRBJ1-2	CSARATGGGKWNYGYTF	TGCAGTGCTAGAGCTACTGGGGGGGGGAAGTGGAACTATGGCTACACCTTC
TRBV3-1	NA	NA	TRBJ1-1	CASSQSTAEAFF	TGTGCCAGCAGCCAGTCGACAGCTGAAGCTTTCTTT
TRBV15	NA	many	TRBJ1-1	CATSRPRVRTEAFF	TGTGCCACCAGCAGACCGCGAGTAAGGACTGAAGCTTTCTTT
TRBV6-1	NA	once	TRBJ1-2	CASSRAGYGYGYTF	TGTGCCAGCAGCCGGGCGGGTTACGGCTATGGCTACACCTTC
TRBV2	NA	NA	TRBJ1-2	CASSQDGQYGYTF	TGTGCCAGCAGCCAAGACGGACAGTACGGCTACACCTTC
TRBV28	NA	NA	TRBJ2-7	CASSSNEQYF	TGTGCCAGCAGTTCCAACGAGCAGTACTTC
TRBV10-2	NA	many	TRBJ1-2	CASSESTRRGHYGYTF	TGCGCCAGCAGTGAGTCGACTCGCAGGGGCCACTATGGCTACACCTTC
TRBV2	NA	few	TRBJ1-5	CASGRSNQPQHF	TGTGCCAGCGGACGGAGCAATCAGCCCCAGCATTTT
TRBV5-1	NA	NA	TRBJ1-1	CASSFRQMNTEAFF	TGCGCCAGCAGCTTTCGGCAAATGAACACTGAAGCTTTCTTT
TRBV29-1	TRBD2	NA	TRBJ2-1	CSVEGGLAGYNEQFF	TGCAGCGTTGAAGGGGGACTAGCGGGGTACAATGAGCAGTTCTTC
TRBV20-1	TRBD1	NA	TRBJ1-1	CSASERTGDEAFF	TGCAGTGCTAGTGAAAGGACAGGGGATGAAGCTTTCTTT
TRBV30	NA	NA	TRBJ1-2	CAWAGTAFGYTF	TGTGCCTGGGCCGGGACGGCCTTTGGCTACACCTTC
TRBV25-1	NA	many	TRBJ1-6	CASSESNPGYSPLHF	TGTGCCAGCAGTGAATCAAACCCGGGGTATTCACCCCTCCACTTT
TRBV5-1	NA	few	TRBJ1-2	CASSLGDTNYGYTF	TGCGCCAGCAGCTTAGGAGACACCAACTATGGCTACACCTTC
TRBV2	NA	NA	TRBJ2-2	CASRRDTGELFF	TGTGCCAGCAGGAGAGACACCGGGGAGCTGTTTTTT
TRBV29-1	NA	few	TRBJ2-5	CSVGDTEETQYF	TGCAGCGTTGGAGACACTGAAGAGACCCAGTACTTC
TRBV2	NA	NA	TRBJ1-6	CASSRVSPLHF	TGTGCCAGCAGTCGAGTTTCACCCCTCCACTTT
TRBV19	TRBD1	many	TRBJ1-2	CASSTTGAAIF	TGTGCCAGTAGTACGACAGGGGCCGCCATCTTC
TRBV15	NA	NA	TRBJ2-6	CATSRDNSGANVLTF	TGTGCCACCAGCAGAGATAACTCTGGGGCCAACGTCCTGACTTTC
TRBV7-6	NA	once	TRBJ2-7	CASSLASGGSEQYF	TGTGCCAGCAGCTTGGCCAGTGGGGGCAGCGAGCAGTACTTC
TRBV9	NA	few	TRBJ2-7	CASSQSANEQYF	TGTGCCAGCAGCCAAAGCGCCAACGAGCAGTACTTC
TRBV7-9	NA	NA	TRBJ2-5	CASSWGQGAAETRYF	NA
TRBV10-3	TRBD2	NA	TRBJ2-7	CASSYFSGRRNEQYF	TGTGCCAGCAGTTACTTTAGCGGGAGGCGAAACGAGCAGTACTTC
TRBV4-1	NA	NA	TRBJ1-2	CASSQDPGGPFYGYTF	TGCGCCAGCAGCCAAGATCCCGGGGGACCTTTCTATGGCTACACCTTC
TRBV12-3/TRBV12-4	TRBD1	few	TRBJ1-1	CASSPTRGQQNTEAFF	TGTGCCAGCAGTCCCACCCGGGGACAGCAGAACACTGAAGCTTTCTTT